The entry that follows covers one T cell receptor beta chain sequence. There are 14 residues in the CDR3. Germline CDR1 reads SGHVS; CDR2 reads FNYEAQ. V was pared by 2 bases and J by 7 bases, with 11 bases between. The record originates from a study of T cells in Graves' hyperthyroidism and ophthalmopathy. TCR beta CDR3 sequences were amplified from RNA transcripts. The primer set for the first-round RT-PCR of the TCR CDR3 was HTBI. Using its own MiXCR run on the multiplex PCR reads, TCRdb lists one record per CDR3 protein. Of a few hundred thousand distinct CDR3 sequences listed, around 15% were seen once; the top ten hold 4% to 6.5%.

Sequencing was carried out using blood. The clonotype comes from a young woman with Graves' hyperthyroidism. This chain connects TRBV7-6 to TRBJ1-4; D is undetermined. CDR3 DNA: TGTGCCAGCAGCTTACAGAATCTGGGTGAAAAACTGTTTTTT. Amino acid sequence: CASSLQNLGEKLFF.